This entry is about one T cell receptor (beta chain). Its antigen is not known. The data stem from a study of T cell repertoires in cytomegalovirus infection. Turning to the study itself: Selection of CMV epitopes for the study included recently identified HLA-C-restricted and well-studied HLA-B-restricted ones. Public TCR beta signatures marked donors with CMV infection and the matching HLA. Study-wide points: Dominating the ex vivo response were HLA-C-restricted CMV-specific TCR beta clonotypes.

TCRdb re-derived calls from the reads in MiXCR, one entry per CDR3 protein. Of roughly 180,000 distinct CDR3 sequences in the sample, less than 25% are singletons; the top ten hold roughly 25%. CDR1 DFQATT and CDR2 SNEGSKA come from the germline V gene (reference sequence). With 0 bases removed from V and 5 bases from J, the gap between germline ends came to 17 bases. This CDR3 region has 16 residues. The chain carries TRBV20-1 and TRBJ1-5; tentatively, D is TRBD1 (5 bases). This clonotype was obtained from a human donor in good health (CMV status not recorded). Some clones in this sample may be carry-over from other donors' samples. The source material was CD8+ T cells from cultured PBMCs, sampled from culture after CMV antigen stimulation. The CDR3: CSARDGGVRWDQPQHF. The DNA of the CDR3 is TGCAGTGCTAGAGATGGGGGGGTACGTTGGGATCAGCCCCAGCATTTT.